The sequence of this T cell receptor (beta chain) was determined in a study of OX40 agonist ivuxolimab in advanced cancers. The wider study: Patients took ivuxolimab, an agonistic anti-OX40 (CD134) antibody. Three patients, one with hepatocellular carcinoma and two with cutaneous melanoma, responded partially.

Regarding the study as a whole: Averaged across samples, CD8+ T cells carried more expanded clones than CD4+ did.

The table came from immunoSEQ multiplex PCR; TCRdb's copy has only in-frame clones and leaves some out. The table has roughly 35,000 clones, approximately 80% seen once. Germline CDR1 reads SGHTA; CDR2 reads FQGNSA. Germline trimming cut 7 bases from V and 4 bases from J; bases unmatched to any gene: 7. CDR3 size: 14 residues. This clone was seen only a few times. Antigen: not known. The chain employs TRBV7-2 and TRBJ1-2; 9 nucleotides align to TRBD1. The TCR originated in an adult with an advanced solid tumor such as melanoma, head and neck, liver or kidney cancer. The starting material was CD4+ or CD8+ T cells sorted from blood, obtained in a trial of the OX40 agonist ivuxolimab. The CDR3 sequence: CASTQTGGFYGYTF. CDR3 DNA sequence: TGTGCCAGCACACAGACAGGGGGATTCTATGGCTACACCTTC.